Only a few counts were recorded for the clone carrying this T cell receptor (beta chain). Its specificity is unknown. The record originates from a study of cytomegalovirus exposure and HLA in healthy donors. Study background: Prior work identified under 130 million unique TCR beta sequences in about 179 million T cells.

Study-wide results and caveats: Clonal expansion was found to be greater in HLA-associated TCR beta chains than in equally common others in a later analysis. Reports indicated that the classifier achieved high specificity and sensitivity in diagnosing cytomegalovirus status.

Germline CDR1 MGHRA, CDR2 YSYEKL. The CDR3 is 16 residues long. The V and J ends lost 4 bases and 8 bases, in that order; junction bases with no gene match: 9. Amplification used 60 Vbeta primers and 13 Jbeta primers. The repertoire was sequenced with immunoSEQ multiplex PCR; TCRdb's copy has only in-frame clones and lacks some. The sample lists under 130,000 clones, about 12% seen once, with approximately 15% in the top ten. The specimen sequenced was PBMCs. The V and J genes are TRBV4-1 and TRBJ1-4; the match to TRBD1 covers 11 bases. This TCR derives from a man in his forties in good health and CMV-seropositive. The CDR3 spells CASSLGDRGAWEKLFF. The DNA of the CDR3 is TGCGCCAGCAGCCTGGGGGACAGGGGGGCTTGGGAAAAACTGTTTTTT.